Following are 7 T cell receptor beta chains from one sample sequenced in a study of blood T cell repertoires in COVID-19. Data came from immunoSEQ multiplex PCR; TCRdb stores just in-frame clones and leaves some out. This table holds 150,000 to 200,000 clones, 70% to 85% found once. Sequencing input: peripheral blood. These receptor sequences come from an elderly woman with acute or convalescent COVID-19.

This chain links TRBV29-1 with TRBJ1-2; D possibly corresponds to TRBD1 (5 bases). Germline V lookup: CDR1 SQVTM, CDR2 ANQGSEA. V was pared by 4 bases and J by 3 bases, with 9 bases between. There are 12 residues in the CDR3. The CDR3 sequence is CSVGGGYYGYTF. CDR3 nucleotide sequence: TGCAGCGTTGGGGGCGGATACTATGGCTACACCTTC.

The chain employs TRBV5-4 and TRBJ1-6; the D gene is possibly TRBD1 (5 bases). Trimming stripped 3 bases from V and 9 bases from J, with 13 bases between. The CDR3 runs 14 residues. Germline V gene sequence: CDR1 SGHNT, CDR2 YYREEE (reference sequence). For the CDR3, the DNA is TGTGCCAGCAGCTCGGCAGGGTTAAGTTCACCCCTCCACTTT. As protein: CASSSAGLSSPLHF.

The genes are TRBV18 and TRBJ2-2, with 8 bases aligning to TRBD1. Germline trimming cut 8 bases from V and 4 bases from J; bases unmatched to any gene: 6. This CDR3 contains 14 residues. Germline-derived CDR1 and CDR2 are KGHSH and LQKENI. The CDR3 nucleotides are TGTGCCAGCACACGAGGACAGGGCACCGGGGAGCTGTTTTTT. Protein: CASTRGQGTGELFF.

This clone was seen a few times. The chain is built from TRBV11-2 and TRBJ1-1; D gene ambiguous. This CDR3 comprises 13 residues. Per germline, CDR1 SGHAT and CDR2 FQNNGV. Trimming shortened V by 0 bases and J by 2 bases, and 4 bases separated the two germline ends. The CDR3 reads CASSLDPNTEAFF. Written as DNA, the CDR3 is TGTGCCAGCAGCTTAGACCCTAACACTGAAGCTTTCTTT.

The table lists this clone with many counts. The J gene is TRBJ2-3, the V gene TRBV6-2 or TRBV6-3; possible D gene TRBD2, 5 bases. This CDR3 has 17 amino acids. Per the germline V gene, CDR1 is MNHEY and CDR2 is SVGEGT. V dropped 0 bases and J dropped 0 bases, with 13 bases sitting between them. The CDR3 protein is CASSYSMASRSTDTQYF. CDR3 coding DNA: TGTGCCAGCAGTTACTCGATGGCTAGCAGGAGCACAGATACGCAGTATTTT.

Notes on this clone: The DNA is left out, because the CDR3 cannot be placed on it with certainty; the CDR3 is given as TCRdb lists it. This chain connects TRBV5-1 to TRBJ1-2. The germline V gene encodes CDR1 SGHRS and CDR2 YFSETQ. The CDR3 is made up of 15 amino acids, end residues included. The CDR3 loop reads CASSFGAGLDYGYTF.

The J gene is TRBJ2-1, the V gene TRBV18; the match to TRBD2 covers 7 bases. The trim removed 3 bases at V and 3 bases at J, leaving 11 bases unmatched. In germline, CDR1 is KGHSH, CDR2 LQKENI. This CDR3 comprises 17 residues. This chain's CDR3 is CASSPRLGLLDYNEQFF. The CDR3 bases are TGTGCCAGCTCACCCCGATTGGGACTACTGGACTACAATGAGCAGTTCTTC.